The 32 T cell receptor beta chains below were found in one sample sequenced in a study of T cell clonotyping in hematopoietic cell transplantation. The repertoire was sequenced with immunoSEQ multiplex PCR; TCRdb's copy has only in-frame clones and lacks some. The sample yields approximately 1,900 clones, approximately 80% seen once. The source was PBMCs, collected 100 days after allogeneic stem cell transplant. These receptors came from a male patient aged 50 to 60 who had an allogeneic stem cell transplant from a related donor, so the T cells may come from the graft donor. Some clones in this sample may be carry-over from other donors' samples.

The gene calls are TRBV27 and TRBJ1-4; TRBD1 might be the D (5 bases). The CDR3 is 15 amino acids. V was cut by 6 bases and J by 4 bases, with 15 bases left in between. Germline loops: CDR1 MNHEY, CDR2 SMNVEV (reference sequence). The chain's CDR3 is CASSRVDSNNEKLFF. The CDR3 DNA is TGTGCCAGCAGCCGGGTCGACAGCAATAATGAAAAACTGTTTTTT.

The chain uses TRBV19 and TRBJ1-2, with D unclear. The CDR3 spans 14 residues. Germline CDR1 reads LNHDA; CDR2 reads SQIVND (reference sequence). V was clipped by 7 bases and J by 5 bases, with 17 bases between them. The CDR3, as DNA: TGTGCCAGTACCAACTCACCGGCAGGTTATGGCTACACCTTC. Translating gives CASTNSPAGYGYTF.

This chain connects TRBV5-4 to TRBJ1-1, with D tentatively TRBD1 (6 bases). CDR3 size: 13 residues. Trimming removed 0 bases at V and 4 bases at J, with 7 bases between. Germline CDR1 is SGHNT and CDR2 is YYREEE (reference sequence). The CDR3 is CASSLGGPTEAFF. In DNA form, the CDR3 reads TGTGCCAGCAGCTTGGGGGGGCCCACTGAAGCTTTCTTT.

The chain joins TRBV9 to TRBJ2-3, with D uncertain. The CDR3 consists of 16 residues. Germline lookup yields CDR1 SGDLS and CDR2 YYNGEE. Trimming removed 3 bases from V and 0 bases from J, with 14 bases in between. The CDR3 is CASSEYSLFSTDTQYF. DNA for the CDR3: TGTGCCAGCAGCGAGTACAGTTTATTCAGCACAGATACGCAGTATTTT.

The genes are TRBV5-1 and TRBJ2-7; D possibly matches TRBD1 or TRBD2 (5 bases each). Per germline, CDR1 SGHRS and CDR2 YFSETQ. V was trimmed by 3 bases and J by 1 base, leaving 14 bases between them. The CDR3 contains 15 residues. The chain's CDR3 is CASSYGTDVSYEQYF. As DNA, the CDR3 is TGCGCCAGCAGCTACGGGACGGATGTATCCTACGAGCAGTACTTC.

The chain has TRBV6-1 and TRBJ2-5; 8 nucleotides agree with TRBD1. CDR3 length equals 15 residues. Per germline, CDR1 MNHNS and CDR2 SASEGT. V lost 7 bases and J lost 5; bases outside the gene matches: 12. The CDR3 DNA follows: TGTGCCAGCACTCAGCCCCAGGGGGCCAGGGAGACCCAGTACTTC. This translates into CASTQPQGARETQYF.

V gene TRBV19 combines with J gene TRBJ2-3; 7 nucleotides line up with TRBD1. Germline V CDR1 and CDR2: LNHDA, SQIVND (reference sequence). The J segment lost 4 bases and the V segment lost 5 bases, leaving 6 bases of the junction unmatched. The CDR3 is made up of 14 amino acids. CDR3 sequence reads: CASSATGFADTQYF. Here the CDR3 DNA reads TGTGCCAGTAGTGCGACAGGGTTCGCAGATACGCAGTATTTT. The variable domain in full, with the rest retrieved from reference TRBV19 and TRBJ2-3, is DGGITQSPKYLFRKEGQNVTLSCEQNLNHDAMYWYRQDPGQGLRLIYYSQIVNDFQKGDIAEGYSVSREKKESFPLTVTSAQKNPTAFYLCASSATGFADTQYFGPGTRLTVL.

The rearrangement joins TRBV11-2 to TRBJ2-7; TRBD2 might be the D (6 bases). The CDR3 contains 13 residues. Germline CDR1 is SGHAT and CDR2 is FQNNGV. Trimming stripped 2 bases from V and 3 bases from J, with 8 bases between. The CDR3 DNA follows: TGTGCCAGCAGCTTACAGACTAGCTACGAGCAGTACTTC. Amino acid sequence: CASSLQTSYEQYF.

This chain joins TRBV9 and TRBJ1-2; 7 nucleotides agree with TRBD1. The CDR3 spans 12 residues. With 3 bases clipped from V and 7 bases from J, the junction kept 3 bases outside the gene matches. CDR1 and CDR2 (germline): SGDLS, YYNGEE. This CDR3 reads CASSGTGPGYTF. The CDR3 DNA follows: TGTGCCAGCAGCGGGACAGGTCCTGGCTACACCTTC.

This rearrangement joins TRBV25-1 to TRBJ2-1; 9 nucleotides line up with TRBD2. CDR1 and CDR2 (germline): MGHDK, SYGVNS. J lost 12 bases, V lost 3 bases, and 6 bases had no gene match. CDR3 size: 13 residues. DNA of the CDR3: TGTGCCAGCAGTGAGGGGGGACTAGCACGGCAGTTCTTC. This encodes CASSEGGLARQFF.

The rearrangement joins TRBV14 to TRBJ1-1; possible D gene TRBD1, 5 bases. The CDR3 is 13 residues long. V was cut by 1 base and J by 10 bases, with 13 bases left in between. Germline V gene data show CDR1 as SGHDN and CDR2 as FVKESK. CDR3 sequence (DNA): TGTGCCAGCAGCCAAGTGAGGGGCAGAGCAGCTTTCTTT. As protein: CASSQVRGRAAFF. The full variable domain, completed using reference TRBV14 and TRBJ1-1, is EAGVTQFPSHSVIEKGQTVTLRCDPISGHDNLYWYRRVMGKEIKFLLHFVKESKQDESGMPNNRFLAERTGGTYSTLKVQPAELEDSGVYFCASSQVRGRAAFFGQGTRLTVV.

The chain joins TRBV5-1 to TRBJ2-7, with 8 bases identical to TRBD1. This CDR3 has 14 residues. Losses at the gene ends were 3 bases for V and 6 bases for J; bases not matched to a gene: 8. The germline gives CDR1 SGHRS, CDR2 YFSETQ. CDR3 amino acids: CASSYQGASSEQYF. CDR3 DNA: TGCGCCAGCAGCTATCAGGGGGCATCGAGCGAGCAGTACTTC.

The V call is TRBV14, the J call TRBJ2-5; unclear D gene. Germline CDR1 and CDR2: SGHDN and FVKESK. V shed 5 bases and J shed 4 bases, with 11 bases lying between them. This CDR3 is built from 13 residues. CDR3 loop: CASSYINGETQYF. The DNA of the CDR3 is TGTGCCAGCAGCTACATAAACGGAGAGACCCAGTACTTC.

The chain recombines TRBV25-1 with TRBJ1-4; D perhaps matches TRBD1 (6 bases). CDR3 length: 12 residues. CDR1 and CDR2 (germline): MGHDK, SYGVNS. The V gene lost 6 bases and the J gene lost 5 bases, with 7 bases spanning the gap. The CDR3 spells CASRTGNEKLFF. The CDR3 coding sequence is TGTGCCAGCAGAACAGGGAATGAAAAACTGTTTTTT. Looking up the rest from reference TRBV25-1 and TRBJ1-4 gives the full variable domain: EADIYQTPRYLVIGTGKKITLECSQTMGHDKMYWYQQDPGMELHLIHYSYGVNSTEKGDLSSESTVSRIRTEHFPLTLESARPSHTSQYLCASRTGNEKLFFGSGTQLSVL.

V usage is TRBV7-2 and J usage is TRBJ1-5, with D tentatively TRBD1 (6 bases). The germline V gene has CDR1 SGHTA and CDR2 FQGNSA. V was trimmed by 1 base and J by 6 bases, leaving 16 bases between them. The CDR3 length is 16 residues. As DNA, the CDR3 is TGTGCCAGCAGCTTAGGACCACCCGGGACAATTCAGCCCCAGCATTTT. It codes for CASSLGPPGTIQPQHF. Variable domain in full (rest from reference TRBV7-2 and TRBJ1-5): GAGVSQSPSNKVTEKGKDVELRCDPISGHTALYWYRQSLGQGLEFLIYFQGNSAPDKSGLPSDRFSAERTGGSVSTLTIQRTQQEDSAVYLCASSLGPPGTIQPQHFGDGTRLSIL.

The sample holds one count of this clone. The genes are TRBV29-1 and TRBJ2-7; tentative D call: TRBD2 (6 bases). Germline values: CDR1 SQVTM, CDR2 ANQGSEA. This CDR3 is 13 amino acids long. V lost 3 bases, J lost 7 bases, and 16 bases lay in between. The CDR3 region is CSVEITRGGEQYF. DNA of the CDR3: TGCAGCGTTGAGATCACGCGAGGAGGGGAGCAGTACTTC.

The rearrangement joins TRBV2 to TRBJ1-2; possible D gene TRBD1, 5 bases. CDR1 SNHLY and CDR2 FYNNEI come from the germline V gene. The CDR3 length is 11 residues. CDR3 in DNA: TGTGCGAATGGGGGGAACAATGGCTACACCTTC. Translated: CANGGNNGYTF.

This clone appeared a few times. CDR3 amino acids: CASSSSGVYNEQFF. Written as DNA, the CDR3 is TGTGCCAGCAGTTCATCTGGAGTCTACAATGAGCAGTTCTTC. The chain uses TRBV28 and TRBJ2-1; D gene unclear. The CDR3 spans 14 residues. Per the germline V gene, CDR1 is MDHEN and CDR2 is SYDVKM. V lost 4 bases to trimming and J lost 3 bases, with 10 bases between them.

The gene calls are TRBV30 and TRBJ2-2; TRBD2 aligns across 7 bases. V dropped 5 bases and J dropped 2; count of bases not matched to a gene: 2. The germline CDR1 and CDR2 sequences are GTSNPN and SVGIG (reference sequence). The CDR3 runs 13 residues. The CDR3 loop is CAWRDYNTGELFF. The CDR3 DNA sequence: TGTGCCTGGCGGGACTACAACACCGGGGAGCTGTTTTTT. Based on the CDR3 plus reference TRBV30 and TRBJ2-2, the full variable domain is SQTIHQWPATLVQPVGSPLSLECTVEGTSNPNLYWYRQAAGRGLQLLFYSVGIGQISSEVPQNLSASRPQDRQFILSSKKLLLSDSGFYLCAWRDYNTGELFFGEGSRLTVL.

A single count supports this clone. CDR3 sequence reads: CASSFGRLNTEAFF. In nucleotides, the CDR3 is TGTGCCAGCAGCTTCGGCAGGCTGAACACTGAAGCTTTCTTT. The chain combines TRBV11-3 with TRBJ1-1; D uncertain. V shed 3 bases and J shed 0 bases, with 8 bases lying between them. The CDR3 has 14 amino acids. CDR1 is SGHNT and CDR2 is YENEEA in the germline V gene.

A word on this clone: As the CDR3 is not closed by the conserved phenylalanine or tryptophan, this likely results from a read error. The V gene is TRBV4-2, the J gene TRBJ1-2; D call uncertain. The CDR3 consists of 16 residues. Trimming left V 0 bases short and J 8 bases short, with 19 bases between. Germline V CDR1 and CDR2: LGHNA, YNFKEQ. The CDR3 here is CASSQDGSPRRSGYTL. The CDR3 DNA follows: TGTGCCAGCAGCCAAGATGGATCCCCTCGTCGTTCGGGCTACACCCTC.

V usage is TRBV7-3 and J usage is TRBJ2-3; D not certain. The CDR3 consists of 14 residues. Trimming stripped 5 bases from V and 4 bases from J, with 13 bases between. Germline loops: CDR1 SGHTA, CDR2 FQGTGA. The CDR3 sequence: CASSRTASADTQYF. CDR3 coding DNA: TGTGCCAGCAGCCGTACAGCCAGTGCAGATACGCAGTATTTT.

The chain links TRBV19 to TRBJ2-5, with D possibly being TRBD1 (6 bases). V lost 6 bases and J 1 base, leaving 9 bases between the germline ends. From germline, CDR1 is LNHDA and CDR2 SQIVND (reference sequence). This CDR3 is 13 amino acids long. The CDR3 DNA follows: TGTGCCAGTAGCCGGGACATCCAAGAGACCCAGTACTTC. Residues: CASSRDIQETQYF.

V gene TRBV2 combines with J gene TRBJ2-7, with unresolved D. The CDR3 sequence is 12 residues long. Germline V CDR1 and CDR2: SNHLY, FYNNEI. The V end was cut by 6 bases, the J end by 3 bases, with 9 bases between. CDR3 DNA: TGTGCCAGCAGCGGAATGAGCTACGAGCAGTACTTC. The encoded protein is CASSGMSYEQYF.

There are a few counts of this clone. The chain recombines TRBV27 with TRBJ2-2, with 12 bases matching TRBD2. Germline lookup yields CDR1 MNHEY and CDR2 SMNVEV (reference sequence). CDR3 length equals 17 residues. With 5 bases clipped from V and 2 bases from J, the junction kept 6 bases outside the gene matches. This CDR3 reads CASSQLAGGGNTGELFF. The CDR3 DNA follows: TGTGCCAGCAGTCAACTAGCGGGAGGTGGTAACACCGGGGAGCTGTTTTTT.

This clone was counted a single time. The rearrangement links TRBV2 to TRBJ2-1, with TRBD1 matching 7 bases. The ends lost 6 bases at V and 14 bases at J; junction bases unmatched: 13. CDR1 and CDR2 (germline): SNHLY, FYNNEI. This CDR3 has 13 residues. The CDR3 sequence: CASRYSTTGVEFF. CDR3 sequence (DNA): TGTGCCAGCAGATACAGCACCACAGGGGTCGAGTTCTTC.

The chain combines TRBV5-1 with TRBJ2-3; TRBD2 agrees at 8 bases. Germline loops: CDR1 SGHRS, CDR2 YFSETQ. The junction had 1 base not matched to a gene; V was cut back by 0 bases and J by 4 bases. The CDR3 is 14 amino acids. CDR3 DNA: TGCGCCAGCAGCTTGGGGGGACTAGCAGATACGCAGTATTTT. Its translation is CASSLGGLADTQYF.

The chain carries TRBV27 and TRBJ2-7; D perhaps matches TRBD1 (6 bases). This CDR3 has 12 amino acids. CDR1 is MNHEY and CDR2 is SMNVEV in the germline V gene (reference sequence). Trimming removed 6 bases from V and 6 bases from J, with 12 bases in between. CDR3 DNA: TGTGCCAGCAGGTCCAACAGGGCCGAGCAGTACTTC. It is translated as CASRSNRAEQYF.

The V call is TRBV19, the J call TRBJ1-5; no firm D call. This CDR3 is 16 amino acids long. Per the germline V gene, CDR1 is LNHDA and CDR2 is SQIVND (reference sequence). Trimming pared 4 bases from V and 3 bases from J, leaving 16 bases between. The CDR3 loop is CASSNHPSGLNQPQHF. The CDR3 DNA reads TGTGCCAGTAGTAATCACCCATCCGGGCTCAATCAGCCCCAGCATTTT.

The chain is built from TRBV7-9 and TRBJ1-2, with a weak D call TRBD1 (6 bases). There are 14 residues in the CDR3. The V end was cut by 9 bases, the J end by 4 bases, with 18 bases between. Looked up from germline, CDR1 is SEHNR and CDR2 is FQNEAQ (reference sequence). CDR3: CASAGGGHIYGYTF. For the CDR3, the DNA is TGTGCCAGTGCCGGTGGGGGGCATATCTATGGCTACACCTTC.

The CDR3 sequence is CASSPNRDLDEQYF. The CDR3 DNA reads as TGTGCCAGCAGCCCGAACAGGGACCTGGACGAGCAGTACTTC. V gene TRBV11-2 combines with J gene TRBJ2-7, with D perhaps TRBD1 (6 bases). Trimming removed 5 bases from V and 5 bases from J, with 16 bases in between. Germline-derived CDR1 and CDR2 are SGHAT and FQNNGV. The CDR3 is 14 amino acids.

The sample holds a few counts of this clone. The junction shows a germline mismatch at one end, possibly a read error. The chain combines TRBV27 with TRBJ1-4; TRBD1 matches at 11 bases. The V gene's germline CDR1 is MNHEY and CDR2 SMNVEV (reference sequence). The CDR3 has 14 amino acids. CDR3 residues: CASRFGQGAPKLFF. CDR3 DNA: TGTGCCAGCCGTTTTGGACAGGGGGCTCCGAAACTGTTTTTT.